This TCR beta chain was obtained from a study of blood T cells in healthy people across ages. Study conclusions and caveats: Whereas aged donors had fewer naive CD4+ cells, long-lived donors had more of them and higher diversity. Samples with more naive T cells showed higher observed beta diversity. One million T cells yielded diversity estimates that were considered underestimates.

CDR3 size: 14 residues. V was trimmed by 7 bases and J by 3 bases, leaving 14 bases between them. Germline V gives CDR1 LNHDA, CDR2 SQIVND (reference sequence). On this clonotype: Antigen unknown.

At least 6 micrograms of total RNA were extracted per sample. With a J-beta primer mix and a sample-barcoded 5' primer, a second PCR ran about 7 to 12 cycles. TCRdb re-called the 5' RACE reads through MiXCR, storing one row per CDR3 protein. Of 850,000 to 950,000 distinct CDR3 sequences in the sample, under 35% were seen once. The sequencing input was blood. This sequence originates from an elderly woman in good health. This chain joins TRBV19 and TRBJ2-3; tentative D call: TRBD1 (5 bases). CDR3 residues: CASTKGLTTDTQYF. CDR3 bases: TGTGCCAGTACCAAGGGGTTGACTACAGATACGCAGTATTTT.